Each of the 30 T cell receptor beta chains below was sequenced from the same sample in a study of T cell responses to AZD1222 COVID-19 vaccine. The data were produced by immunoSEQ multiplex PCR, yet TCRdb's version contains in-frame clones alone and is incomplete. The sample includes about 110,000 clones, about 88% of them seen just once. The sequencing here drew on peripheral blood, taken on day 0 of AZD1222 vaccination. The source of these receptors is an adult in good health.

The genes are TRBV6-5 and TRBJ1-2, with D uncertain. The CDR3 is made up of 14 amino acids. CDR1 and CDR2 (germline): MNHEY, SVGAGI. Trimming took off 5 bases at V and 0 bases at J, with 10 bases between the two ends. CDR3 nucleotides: TGTGCCAGCAGTCCCGAGCCGGCTAACTATGGCTACACCTTC. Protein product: CASSPEPANYGYTF.

This CDR3 reads CASSPPGQTNSPLHF. The CDR3 nucleotides read TGTGCCAGCAGCCCCCCGGGACAGACGAATTCACCCCTCCACTTT. The rearrangement joins TRBV5-5 to TRBJ1-6; 7 bases are a match to TRBD1. Trimming cost V 4 bases and J 7 bases; bases outside gene matches: 8. Germline loops: CDR1 SGHKS, CDR2 YYEKEE (reference sequence). The CDR3 length is 15 residues.

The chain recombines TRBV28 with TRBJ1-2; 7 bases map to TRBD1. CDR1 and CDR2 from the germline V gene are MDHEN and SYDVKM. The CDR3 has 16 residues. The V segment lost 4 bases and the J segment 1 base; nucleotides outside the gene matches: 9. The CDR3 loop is CASSSGDRNLNYGYTF. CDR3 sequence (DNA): TGTGCCAGCAGTTCCGGGGACAGAAACCTTAACTATGGCTACACCTTC.

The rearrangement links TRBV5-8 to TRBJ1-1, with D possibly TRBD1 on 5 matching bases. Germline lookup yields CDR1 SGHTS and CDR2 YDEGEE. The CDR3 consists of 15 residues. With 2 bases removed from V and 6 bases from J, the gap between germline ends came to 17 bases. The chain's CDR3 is CASSFRDASGAEAFF. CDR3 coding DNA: TGTGCCAGCAGCTTCCGGGACGCTAGTGGGGCTGAAGCTTTCTTT. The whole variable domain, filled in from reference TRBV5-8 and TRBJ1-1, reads EAGVTQSPTHLIKTRGQQATLRCSPISGHTSVYWYQQALGLGLQFLLWYDEGEERNRGNFPPRFSGRQFPNYSSELNVNALELEDSALYLCASSFRDASGAEAFFGQGTRLTVV.

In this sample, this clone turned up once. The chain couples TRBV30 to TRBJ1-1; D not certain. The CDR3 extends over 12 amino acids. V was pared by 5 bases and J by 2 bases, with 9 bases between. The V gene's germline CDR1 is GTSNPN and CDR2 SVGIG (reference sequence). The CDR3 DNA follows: TGTGCCTGGGGACGGGTCAACACTGAAGCTTTCTTT. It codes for CAWGRVNTEAFF.

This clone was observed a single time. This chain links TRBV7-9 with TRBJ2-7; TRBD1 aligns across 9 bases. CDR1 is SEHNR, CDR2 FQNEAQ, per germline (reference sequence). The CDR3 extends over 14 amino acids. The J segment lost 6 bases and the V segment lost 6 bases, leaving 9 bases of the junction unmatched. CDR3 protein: CASRLQGARGEQYF. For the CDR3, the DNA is TGTGCCAGCAGACTACAGGGGGCCCGAGGCGAGCAGTACTTC.

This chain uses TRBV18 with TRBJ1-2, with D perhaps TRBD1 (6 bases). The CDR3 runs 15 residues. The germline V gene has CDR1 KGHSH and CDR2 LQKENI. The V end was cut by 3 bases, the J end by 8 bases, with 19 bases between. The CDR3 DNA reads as TGTGCCAGCTCACCCTCCCGGGACACCCTGCGGGGCTACACCTTC. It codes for CASSPSRDTLRGYTF.

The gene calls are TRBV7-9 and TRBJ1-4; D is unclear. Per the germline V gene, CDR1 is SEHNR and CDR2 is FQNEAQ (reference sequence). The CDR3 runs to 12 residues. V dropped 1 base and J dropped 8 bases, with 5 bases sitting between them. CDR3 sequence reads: CASSLVWEKLFF. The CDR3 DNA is TGTGCCAGCAGCTTAGTTTGGGAAAAACTGTTTTTT.

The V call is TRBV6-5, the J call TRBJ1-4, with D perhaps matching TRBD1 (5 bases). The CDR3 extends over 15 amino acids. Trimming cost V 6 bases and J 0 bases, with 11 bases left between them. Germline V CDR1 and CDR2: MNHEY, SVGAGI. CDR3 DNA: TGTGCCAGCAGGCGACAGCTTGCAACTAATGAAAAACTGTTTTTT. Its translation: CASRRQLATNEKLFF.

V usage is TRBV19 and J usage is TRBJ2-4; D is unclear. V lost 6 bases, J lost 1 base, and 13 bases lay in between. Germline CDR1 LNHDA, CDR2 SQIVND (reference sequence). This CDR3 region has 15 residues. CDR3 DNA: TGTGCCAGTAGCACAGTCGTATCGGCCAAAAACATTCAGTACTTC. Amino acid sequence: CASSTVVSAKNIQYF.

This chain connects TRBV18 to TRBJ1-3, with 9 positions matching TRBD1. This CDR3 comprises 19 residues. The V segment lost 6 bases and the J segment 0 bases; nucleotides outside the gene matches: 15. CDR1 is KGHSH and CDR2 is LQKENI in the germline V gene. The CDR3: CASSPQPGQGLLSGNTIYF. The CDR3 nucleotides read TGTGCCAGCTCGCCCCAACCGGGACAGGGACTCCTCTCTGGAAACACCATATATTTT.

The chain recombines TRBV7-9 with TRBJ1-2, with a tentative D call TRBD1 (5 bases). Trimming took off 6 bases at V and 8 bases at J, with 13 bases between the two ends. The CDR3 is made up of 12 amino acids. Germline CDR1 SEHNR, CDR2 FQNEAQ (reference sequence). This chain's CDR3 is CASSGGTSGYTF. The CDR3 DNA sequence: TGTGCCAGCAGTGGCGGGACCTCCGGCTACACCTTC.

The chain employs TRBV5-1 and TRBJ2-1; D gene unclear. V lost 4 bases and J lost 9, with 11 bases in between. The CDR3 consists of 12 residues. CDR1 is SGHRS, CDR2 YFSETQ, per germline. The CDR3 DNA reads TGCGCCAGCAGCCCGCCAGGAAGTGAGCAGTTCTTC. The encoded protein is CASSPPGSEQFF.

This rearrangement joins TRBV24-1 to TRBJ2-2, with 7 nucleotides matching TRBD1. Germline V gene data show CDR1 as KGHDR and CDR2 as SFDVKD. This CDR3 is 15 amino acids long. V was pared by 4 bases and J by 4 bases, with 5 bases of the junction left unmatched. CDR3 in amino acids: CATSEARTGTGELFF. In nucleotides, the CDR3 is TGTGCCACCAGTGAGGCCCGGACAGGCACCGGGGAGCTGTTTTTT.

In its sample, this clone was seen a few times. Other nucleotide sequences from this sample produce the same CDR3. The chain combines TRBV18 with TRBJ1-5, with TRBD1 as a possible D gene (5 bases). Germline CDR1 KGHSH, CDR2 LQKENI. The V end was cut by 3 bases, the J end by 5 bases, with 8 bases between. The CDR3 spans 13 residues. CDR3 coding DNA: TGTGCCAGCTCACCGGCGGGGGATCAGCCCCAGCATTTT. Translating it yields CASSPAGDQPQHF.

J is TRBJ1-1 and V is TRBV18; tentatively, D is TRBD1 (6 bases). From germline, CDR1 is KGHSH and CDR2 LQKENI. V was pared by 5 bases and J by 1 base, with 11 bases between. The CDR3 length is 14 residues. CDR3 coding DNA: TGTGCCAGCTCAGATGAGACAGGGAACACTGAAGCTTTCTTT. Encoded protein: CASSDETGNTEAFF. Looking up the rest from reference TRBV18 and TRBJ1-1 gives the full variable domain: NAGVMQNPRHLVRRRGQEARLRCSPMKGHSHVYWYRQLPEEGLKFMVYLQKENIIDESGMPKERFSAEFPKEGPSILRIQQVVRGDSAAYFCASSDETGNTEAFFGQGTRLTVV.

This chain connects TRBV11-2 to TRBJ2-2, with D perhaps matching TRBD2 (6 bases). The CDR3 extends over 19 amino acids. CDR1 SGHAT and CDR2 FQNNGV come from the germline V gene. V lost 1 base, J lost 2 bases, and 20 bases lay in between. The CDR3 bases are TGTGCCAGCAGCTTAGGGCCCCCGGGAGCGGGCCTTAACACCGGGGAGCTGTTTTTT. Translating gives CASSLGPPGAGLNTGELFF.

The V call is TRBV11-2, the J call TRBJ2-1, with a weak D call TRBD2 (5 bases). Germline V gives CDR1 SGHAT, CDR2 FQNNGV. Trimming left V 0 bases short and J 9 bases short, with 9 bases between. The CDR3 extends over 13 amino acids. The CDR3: CASSLDRESEQFF. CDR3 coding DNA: TGTGCCAGCAGCTTAGATCGGGAATCTGAGCAGTTCTTC.

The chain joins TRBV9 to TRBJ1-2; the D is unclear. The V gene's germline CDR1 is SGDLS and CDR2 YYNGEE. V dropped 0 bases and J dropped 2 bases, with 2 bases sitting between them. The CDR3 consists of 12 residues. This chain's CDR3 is CASSVENYGYTF. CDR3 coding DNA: TGTGCCAGCAGCGTAGAGAACTATGGCTACACCTTC.

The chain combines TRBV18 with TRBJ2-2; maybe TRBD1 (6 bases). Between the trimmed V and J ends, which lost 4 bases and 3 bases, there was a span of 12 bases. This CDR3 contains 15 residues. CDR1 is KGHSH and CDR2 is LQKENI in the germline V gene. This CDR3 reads CASSQLNRDTGELFF. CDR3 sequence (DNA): TGTGCCAGCTCACAACTAAACAGGGACACCGGGGAGCTGTTTTTT. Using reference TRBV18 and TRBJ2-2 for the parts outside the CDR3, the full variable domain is NAGVMQNPRHLVRRRGQEARLRCSPMKGHSHVYWYRQLPEEGLKFMVYLQKENIIDESGMPKERFSAEFPKEGPSILRIQQVVRGDSAAYFCASSQLNRDTGELFFGEGSRLTVL.

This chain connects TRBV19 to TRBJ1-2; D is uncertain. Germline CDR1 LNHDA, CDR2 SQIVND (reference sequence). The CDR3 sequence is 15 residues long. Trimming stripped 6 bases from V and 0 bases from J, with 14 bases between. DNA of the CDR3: TGTGCCAGTAGGAACAGCCAAGTCCCTAACTATGGCTACACCTTC. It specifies CASRNSQVPNYGYTF.

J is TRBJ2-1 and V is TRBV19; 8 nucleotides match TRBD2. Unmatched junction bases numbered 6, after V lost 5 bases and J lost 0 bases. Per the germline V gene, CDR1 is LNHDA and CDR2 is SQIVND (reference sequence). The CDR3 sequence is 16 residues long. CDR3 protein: CASSRIAGSSYNEQFF. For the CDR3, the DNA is TGTGCCAGTAGTCGGATAGCGGGGAGCTCCTACAATGAGCAGTTCTTC.

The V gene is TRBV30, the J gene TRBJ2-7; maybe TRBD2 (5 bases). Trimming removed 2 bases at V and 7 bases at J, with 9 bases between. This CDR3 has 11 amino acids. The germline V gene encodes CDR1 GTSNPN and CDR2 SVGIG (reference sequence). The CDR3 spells CAWSPPGEQYF. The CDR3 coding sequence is TGTGCCTGGAGTCCCCCGGGGGAGCAGTACTTC.

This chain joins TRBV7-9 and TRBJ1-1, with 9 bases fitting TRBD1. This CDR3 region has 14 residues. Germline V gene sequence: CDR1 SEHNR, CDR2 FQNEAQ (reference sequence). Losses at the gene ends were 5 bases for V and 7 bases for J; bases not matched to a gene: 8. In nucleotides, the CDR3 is TGTGCCAGCAGCCACCGGGACAGGGAGGATGAAGCTTTCTTT. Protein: CASSHRDREDEAFF.

CDR3 protein: CASSWEPGQPKQYF. The CDR3 coding sequence is TGCGCCAGCAGCTGGGAGCCGGGACAGCCGAAGCAGTACTTC. The chain couples TRBV5-1 to TRBJ2-7; 7 positions agree with TRBD1. The V gene end was trimmed by 3 bases and the J gene end by 8 bases; junction bases not matched to a gene: 11. Germline V gene data show CDR1 as SGHRS and CDR2 as YFSETQ. This CDR3 contains 14 residues.

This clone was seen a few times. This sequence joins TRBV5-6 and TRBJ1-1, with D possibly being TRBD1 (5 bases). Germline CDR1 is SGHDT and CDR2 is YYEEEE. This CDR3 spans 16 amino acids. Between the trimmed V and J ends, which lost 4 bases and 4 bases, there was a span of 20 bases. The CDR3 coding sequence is TGTGCCAGCAGCCCCCTGGCGGGAAGCAGGGTCACTGAAGCTTTCTTT. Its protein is CASSPLAGSRVTEAFF.

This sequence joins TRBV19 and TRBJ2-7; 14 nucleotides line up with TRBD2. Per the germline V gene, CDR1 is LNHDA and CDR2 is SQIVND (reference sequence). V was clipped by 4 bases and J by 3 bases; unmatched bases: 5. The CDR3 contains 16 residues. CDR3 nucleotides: TGTGCCAGTAGTAGTGGGACTAGCGGGAGAGGCTACGAGCAGTACTTC. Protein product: CASSSGTSGRGYEQYF.

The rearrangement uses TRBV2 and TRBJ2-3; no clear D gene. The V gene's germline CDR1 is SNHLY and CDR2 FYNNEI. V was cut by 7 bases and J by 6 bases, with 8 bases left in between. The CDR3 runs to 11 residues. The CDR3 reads CASTPSDTQYF. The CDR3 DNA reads TGTGCCAGCACCCCCTCCGATACGCAGTATTTT.

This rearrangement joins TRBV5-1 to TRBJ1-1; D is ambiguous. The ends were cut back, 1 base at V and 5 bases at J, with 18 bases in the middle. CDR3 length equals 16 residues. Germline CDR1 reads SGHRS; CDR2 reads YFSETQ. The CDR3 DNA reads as TGCGCCAGCAGCTTGACGGTGGGCGCCGGAGTGACTGAAGCTTTCTTT. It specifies CASSLTVGAGVTEAFF.

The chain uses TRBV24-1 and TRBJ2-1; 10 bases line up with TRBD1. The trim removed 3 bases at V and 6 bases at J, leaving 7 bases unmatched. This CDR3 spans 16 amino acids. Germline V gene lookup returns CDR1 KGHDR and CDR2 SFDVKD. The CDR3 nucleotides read TGTGCCACCAGTGATGCAGGGACAGGGGTAATCAATGAGCAGTTCTTC. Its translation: CATSDAGTGVINEQFF.